Sequencing of this T cell receptor beta chain was carried out in a study of T cells in Graves' hyperthyroidism and ophthalmopathy. V was pared by 4 bases and J by 7 bases, with 16 bases between. The CDR3 covers 15 residues. Germline lookup yields CDR1 MGHRA and CDR2 YSYEKL. Authors of the study amplified TCR beta CDR3 regions from RNA transcripts. First-round RT-PCR of the TCR CDR3 relied on the HTBI primer set. One entry per CDR3 protein results from TCRdb running MiXCR on the multiplex PCR reads. Here the sample spans about 59,000 distinct CDR3 sequences, approximately 53% being singletons. Worth noting for this clonotype: Its specificity is unknown.

Study results and caveats: Most thyroid clonotypes with frequency above 0.001 were detected in blood.

V and J are TRBV4-1 and TRBJ1-4, with D perhaps matching TRBD1 (6 bases). Source material: blood. The receptor was derived from a woman aged 60-70 years with Graves' ophthalmopathy. The CDR3: CASSLLGGTSEKLFF. The DNA for the CDR3 is TGCGCCAGCAGCCTATTGGGGGGGACAAGTGAAAAACTGTTTTTT.